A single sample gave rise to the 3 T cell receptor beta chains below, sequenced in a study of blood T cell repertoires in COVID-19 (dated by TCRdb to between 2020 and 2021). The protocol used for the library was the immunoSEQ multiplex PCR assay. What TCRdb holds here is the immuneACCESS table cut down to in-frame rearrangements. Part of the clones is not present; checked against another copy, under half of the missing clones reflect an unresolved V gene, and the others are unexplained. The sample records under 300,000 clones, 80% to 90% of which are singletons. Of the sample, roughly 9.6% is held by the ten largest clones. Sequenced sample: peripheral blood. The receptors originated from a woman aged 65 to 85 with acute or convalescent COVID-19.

Here the CDR3 reads CASSQSLPGGEKLFF. CDR3 nucleotides: TGTGCCAGCAGCCAAAGTCTCCCGGGGGGTGAAAAACTGTTTTTT. The rearrangement joins TRBV4-2 to TRBJ1-4; possibly TRBD1 for D (5 bases). In germline, CDR1 is LGHNA, CDR2 YNFKEQ. The CDR3 is 15 residues long. V dropped 2 bases and J dropped 7 bases, with 14 bases sitting between them.

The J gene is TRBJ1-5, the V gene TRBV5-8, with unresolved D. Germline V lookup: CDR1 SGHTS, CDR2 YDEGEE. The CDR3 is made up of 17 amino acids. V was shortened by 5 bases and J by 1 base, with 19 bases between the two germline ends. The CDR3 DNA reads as TGTGCCAGCAGTCCCAAGGTAGGCGGGAGGAGCAATCAGCCCCAGCATTTT. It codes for CASSPKVGGRSNQPQHF.

The CDR3 sequence is CSASAGLGAFF. The CDR3 bases are TGCAGTGCTTCTGCGGGACTGGGGGCTTTCTTT. V and J are TRBV20-1 and TRBJ1-1; D perhaps matches TRBD1 (5 bases). Trimming removed 5 bases from V and 11 bases from J, with 15 bases in between. Germline lookup yields CDR1 DFQATT and CDR2 SNEGSKA (reference sequence). The CDR3 covers 11 residues.